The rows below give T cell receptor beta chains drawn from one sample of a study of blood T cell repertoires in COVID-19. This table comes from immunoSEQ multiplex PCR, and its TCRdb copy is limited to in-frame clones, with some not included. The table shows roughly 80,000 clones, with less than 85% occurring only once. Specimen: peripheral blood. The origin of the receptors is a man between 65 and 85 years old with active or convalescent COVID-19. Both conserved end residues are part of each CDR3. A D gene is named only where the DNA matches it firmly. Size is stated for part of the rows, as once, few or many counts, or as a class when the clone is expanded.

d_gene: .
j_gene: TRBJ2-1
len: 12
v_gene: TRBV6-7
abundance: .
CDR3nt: TGTGTGATGCGGGACAGTAACAATGAGCAGTTCTTC
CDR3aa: CVMRDSNNEQFF

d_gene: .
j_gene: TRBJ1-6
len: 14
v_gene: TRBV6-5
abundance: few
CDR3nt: TGTGCCAGCAGTTACGGCCAGAATAATTCACCCCTCCACTTT
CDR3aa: CASSYGQNNSPLHF

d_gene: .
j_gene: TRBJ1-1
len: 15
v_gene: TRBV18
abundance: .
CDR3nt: TGTGCCAGCTCACCAAGGTCACAGGGCAACACTGAAGCTTTCTTT
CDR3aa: CASSPRSQGNTEAFF

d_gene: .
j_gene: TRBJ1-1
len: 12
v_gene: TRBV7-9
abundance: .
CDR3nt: TGTGCCAGCAGTCAAACAGCAACTGAAGCTTTCTTT
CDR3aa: CASSQTATEAFF

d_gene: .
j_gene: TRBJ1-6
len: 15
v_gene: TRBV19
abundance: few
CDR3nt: TGTGCCAGTAGTATGCCAGGGAAGGGGTATTCACCCCTCCACTTT
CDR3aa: CASSMPGKGYSPLHF

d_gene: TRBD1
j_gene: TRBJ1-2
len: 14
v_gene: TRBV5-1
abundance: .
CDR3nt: TGCGCCAGCAGCTTTCTCCTGACAGGGTATGTGTACACCTTC
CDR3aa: CASSFLLTGYVYTF

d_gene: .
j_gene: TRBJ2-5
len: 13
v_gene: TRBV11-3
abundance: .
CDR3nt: TGTGCCAGCAGCTTAGACCTGCCAGGGACCCAGTACTTC
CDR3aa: CASSLDLPGTQYF

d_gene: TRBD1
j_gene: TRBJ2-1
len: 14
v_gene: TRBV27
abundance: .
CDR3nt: TGTGCCAGCGCCCAGGACAGGGTTGGGTATGAGCAGTTCTTC
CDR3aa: CASAQDRVGYEQFF

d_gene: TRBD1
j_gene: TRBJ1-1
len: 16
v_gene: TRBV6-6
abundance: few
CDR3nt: TGTGCCAGCAGCCAGGGGAACAGGGGAATTGGAACTGAAGCTTTCTTT
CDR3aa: CASSQGNRGIGTEAFF

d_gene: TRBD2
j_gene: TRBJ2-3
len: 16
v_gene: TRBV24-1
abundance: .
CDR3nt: TGTGCCACCAGTGATTCGGGACTAGCGGGGGCAGATACGCAGTATTTT
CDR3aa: CATSDSGLAGADTQYF

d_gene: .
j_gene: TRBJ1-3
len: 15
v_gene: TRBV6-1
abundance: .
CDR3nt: TGTGCCAGCAGTGAAGGGGGCAGGTTCGGAAACACCATATATTTT
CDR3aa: CASSEGGRFGNTIYF

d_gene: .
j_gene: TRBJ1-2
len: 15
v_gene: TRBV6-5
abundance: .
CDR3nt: TGTGCCAGCAGTTACTCGTTCCAGGCGGGCTATGGCTACACCTTC
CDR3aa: CASSYSFQAGYGYTF

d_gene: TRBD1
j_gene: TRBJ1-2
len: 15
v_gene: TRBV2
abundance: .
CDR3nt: TGTGCCAGCAGGGGGACAGGGGGAAACCTCTATGGCTACACCTTC
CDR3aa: CASRGTGGNLYGYTF

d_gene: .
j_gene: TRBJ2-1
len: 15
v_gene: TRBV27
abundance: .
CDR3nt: TGTGCCAGCAGTTTATTTTCGTACTTCCACAATGAGCAGTTCTTC
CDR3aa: CASSLFSYFHNEQFF

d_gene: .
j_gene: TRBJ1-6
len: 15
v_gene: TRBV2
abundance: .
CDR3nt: TGTGCCAGCAGAGATGCACAGGGTTATAATTCACCCCTCCACTTT
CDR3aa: CASRDAQGYNSPLHF

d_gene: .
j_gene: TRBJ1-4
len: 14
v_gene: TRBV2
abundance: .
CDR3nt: TGTGCCAGCAGTGACAGGGCAACTAATGAAAAACTGTTTTTT
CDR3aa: CASSDRATNEKLFF

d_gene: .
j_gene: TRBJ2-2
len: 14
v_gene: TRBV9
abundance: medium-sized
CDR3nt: TGTGCCAGCACTTCTGGGCCCACCACCGGGGAGCTGTTTTTT
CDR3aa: CASTSGPTTGELFF

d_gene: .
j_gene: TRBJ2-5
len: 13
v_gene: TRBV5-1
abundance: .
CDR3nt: TGCGCCAGCAGCTTGATGGGGGGAGAGACCCAGTACTTC
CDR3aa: CASSLMGGETQYF

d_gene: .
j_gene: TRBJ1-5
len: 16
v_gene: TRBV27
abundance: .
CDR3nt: TGTGCCAGCACTTGGCGGGGGGGCCGGGGCAATCAGCCCCAGCATTTT
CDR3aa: CASTWRGGRGNQPQHF

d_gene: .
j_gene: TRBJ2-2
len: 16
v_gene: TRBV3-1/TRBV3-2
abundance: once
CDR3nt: TGTGCCAGCAGCCCCTTAGGCAAGCAGGGGATAGGGGAGCTGTTTTTT
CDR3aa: CASSPLGKQGIGELFF

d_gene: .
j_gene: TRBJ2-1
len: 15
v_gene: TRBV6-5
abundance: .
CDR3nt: TGTGCCAGCTTTGGTATTGGGGGGTCCTACAATGAGCAGTTCTTC
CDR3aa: CASFGIGGSYNEQFF

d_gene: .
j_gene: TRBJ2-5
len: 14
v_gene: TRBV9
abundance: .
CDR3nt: TGTGCCAGCAGCGCTGAGGCCTGGCAAGAGACCCAGTACTTC
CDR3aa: CASSAEAWQETQYF

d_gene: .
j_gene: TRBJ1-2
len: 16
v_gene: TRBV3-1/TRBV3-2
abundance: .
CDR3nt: TGTGCCAGCAGCCCGCTGGGAGGGTCCTCACTCTATGGCTACACCTTC
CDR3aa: CASSPLGGSSLYGYTF

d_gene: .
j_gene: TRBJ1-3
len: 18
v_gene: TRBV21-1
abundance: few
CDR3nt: TGTGCCAGCAGCAAAACAGGGGGTTGGGGAACCTCGGAAAACACCATATATTTT
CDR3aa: CASSKTGGWGTSENTIYF

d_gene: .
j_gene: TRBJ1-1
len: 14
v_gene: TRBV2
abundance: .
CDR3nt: TGTGCCAGCAGTAACCGACAGGAGAACACTGAAGCTTTCTTT
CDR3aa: CASSNRQENTEAFF

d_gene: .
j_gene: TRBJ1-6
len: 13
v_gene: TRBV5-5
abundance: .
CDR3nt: TGTGCCAGCAGCTTCGGTATCGGGGGGGACCTCCACTTT
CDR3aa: CASSFGIGGDLHF

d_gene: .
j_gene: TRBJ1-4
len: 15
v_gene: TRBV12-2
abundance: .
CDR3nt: TGTGCAAGTCGCTCAAGTCGGAGTGACGGTGAAAAACTGTTTTTT
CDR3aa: CASRSSRSDGEKLFF

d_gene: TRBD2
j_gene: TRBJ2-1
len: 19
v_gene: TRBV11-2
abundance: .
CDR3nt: TGTGCCAGCAGCTTAGGGCCCCGCCGGGGGCGGGGGGGACACAATGAGCAGTTCTTC
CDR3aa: CASSLGPRRGRGGHNEQFF

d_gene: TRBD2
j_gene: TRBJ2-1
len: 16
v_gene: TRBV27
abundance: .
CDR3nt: TGTGCCAGCCAAAACGAGGGACTAGCGGCAAACAATGAGCAGTTCTTC
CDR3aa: CASQNEGLAANNEQFF

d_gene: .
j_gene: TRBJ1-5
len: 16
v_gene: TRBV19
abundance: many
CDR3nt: TGTGCCAGTAGTATACGGGGGGGAAATAGCAATCAGCCCCAGCATTTT
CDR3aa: CASSIRGGNSNQPQHF

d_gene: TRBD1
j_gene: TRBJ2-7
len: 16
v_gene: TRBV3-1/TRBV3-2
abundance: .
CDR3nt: TGTGCCAGCAGCCAAGACCTGGACAGGGGACCCTACGAGCAGTACTTC
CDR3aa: CASSQDLDRGPYEQYF

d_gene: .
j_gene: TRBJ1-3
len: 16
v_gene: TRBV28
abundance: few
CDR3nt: TGTGCCAGCAGTTTATCCGGGGTCAGCTCTGGAAACACCATATATTTT
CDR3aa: CASSLSGVSSGNTIYF

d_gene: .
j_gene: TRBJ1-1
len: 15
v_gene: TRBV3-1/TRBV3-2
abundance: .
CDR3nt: TGTGCCAGCAGCCAAGATGCGTGGTCGAACACTGAAGCTTTCTTT
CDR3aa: CASSQDAWSNTEAFF

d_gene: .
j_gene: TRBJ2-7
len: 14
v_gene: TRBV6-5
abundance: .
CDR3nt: TGTGCCAGCAGGAGAGATCCTAGCTCCTACGAGCAGTACTTC
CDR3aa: CASRRDPSSYEQYF

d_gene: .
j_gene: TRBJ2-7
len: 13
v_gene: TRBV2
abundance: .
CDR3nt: TGTGCCAGCAGCGCGGGACCCTCCGGCGAGCAGTACTTC
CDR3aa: CASSAGPSGEQYF

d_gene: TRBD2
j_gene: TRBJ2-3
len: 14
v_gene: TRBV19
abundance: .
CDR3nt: TGTGCCAGTAGTTCTAGCGGGGGCACAGATACGCAGTATTTT
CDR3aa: CASSSSGGTDTQYF

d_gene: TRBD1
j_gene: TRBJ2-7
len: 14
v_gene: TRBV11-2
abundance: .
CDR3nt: TGTGCCAGCAGCCCCGGGACAGGGGGCTACGAGCAGTACTTC
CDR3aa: CASSPGTGGYEQYF

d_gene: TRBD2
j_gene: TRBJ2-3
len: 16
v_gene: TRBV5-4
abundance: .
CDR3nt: TGTGCCAGCAGCTTGGTGGTAGCGGGGGATTTGGATACGCAGTATTTT
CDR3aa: CASSLVVAGDLDTQYF

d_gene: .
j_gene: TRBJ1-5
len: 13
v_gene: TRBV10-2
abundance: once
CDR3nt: TGCGCCACCCGGGAGGCAACTGATCAGCCCCAGCATTTT
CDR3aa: CATREATDQPQHF

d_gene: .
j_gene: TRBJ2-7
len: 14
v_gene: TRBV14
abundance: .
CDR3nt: TGTGCCAGCAGCCCAACGTACAGGAATCTCGAGCAGTACTTC
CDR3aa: CASSPTYRNLEQYF

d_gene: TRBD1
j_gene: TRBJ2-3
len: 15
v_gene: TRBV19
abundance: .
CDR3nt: TGTGCCAGTAGTACAGGGACAGGGGAAGCAGATACGCAGTATTTT
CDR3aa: CASSTGTGEADTQYF

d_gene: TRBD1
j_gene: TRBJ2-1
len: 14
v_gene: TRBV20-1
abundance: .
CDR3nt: TGCAGTGCCAGTGGGACAGGGCTGAACAATGAGCAGTTCTTC
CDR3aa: CSASGTGLNNEQFF

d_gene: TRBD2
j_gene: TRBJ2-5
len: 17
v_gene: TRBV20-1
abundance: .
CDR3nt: TGCAGTGCTAGTATTCCGTCCGGGGGGACCTCGGGAGAGACCCAGTACTTC
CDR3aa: CSASIPSGGTSGETQYF

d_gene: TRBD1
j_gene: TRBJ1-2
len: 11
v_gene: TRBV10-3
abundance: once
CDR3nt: TGTGCCCAGACAGGGGGTATGAGGTACACCTTC
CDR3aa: CAQTGGMRYTF

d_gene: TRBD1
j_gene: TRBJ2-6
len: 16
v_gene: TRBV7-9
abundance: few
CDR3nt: TGTGCCAGCAGCTTCCACAGGGGGCCCTCGGCCAACGTCCTGACTTTC
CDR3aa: CASSFHRGPSANVLTF

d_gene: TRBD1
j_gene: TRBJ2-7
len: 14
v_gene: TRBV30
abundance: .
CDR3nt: TGTGCCTGGAACCGGGACAGGGGGGCCTACGAGCAGTACTTC
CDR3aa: CAWNRDRGAYEQYF

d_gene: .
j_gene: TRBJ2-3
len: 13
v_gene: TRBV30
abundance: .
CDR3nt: TGTGCCTGGAGTGTAAAAGCGGAAGGTACGCAGTATTTT
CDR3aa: CAWSVKAEGTQYF

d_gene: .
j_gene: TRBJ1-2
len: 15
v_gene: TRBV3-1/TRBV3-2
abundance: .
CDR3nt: TGTGCCAGCAGCCAAGGGGGTTTCGAGGGCGGTGGCTACACCTTC
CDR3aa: CASSQGGFEGGGYTF

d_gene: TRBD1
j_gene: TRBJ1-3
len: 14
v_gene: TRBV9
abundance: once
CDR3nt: TGTGCCAGCAACCCGACAGGGTCTGGAAACACCATATATTTT
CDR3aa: CASNPTGSGNTIYF

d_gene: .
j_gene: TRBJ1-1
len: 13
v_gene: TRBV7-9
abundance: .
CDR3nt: TGTGCCAGCAGCTTGCTGGAGGACACTGAAGCTTTCTTT
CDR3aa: CASSLLEDTEAFF

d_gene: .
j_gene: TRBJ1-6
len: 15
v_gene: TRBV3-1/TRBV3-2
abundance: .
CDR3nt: TGTGCCAGCAGCCAATGGGAGGGGGTTGGTTCACCCCTCCACTTT
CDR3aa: CASSQWEGVGSPLHF

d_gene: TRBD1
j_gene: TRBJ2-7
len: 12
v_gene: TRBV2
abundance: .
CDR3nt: TGTGCCAGCGGGACAGGGGCTGTCGAGCAGTACTTC
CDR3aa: CASGTGAVEQYF

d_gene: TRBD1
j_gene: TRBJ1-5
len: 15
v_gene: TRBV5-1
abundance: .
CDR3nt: TGCGCCAGCAGCTTGGCGGGACAGCAATCTCAGCCCCAGCATTTT
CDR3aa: CASSLAGQQSQPQHF